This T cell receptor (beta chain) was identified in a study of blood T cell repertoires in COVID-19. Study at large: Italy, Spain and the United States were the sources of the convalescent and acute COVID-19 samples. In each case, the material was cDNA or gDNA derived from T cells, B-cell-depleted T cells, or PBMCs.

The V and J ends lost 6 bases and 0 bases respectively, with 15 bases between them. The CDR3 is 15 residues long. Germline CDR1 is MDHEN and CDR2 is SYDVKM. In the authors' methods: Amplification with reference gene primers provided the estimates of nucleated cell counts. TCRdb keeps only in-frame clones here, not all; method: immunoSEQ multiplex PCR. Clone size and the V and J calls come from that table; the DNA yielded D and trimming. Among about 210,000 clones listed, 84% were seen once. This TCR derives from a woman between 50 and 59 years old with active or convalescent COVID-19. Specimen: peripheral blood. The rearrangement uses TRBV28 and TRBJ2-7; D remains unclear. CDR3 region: CASSPLGQSSYEQYF. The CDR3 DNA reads TGTGCCAGCAGCCCCCTAGGCCAGAGCTCCTACGAGCAGTACTTC.